This is a list of T cell receptor beta chains from one sample in a study of blood T cells in healthy people across ages. One entry per CDR3 protein results from TCRdb running MiXCR on the 5' RACE reads. The sample lists around 1,800,000 distinct CDR3 sequences, about 39% occurring once. The sequencing sample was made of blood. All receptors come from a human donor in good health. CDR3s include the opening cysteine and the closing phenylalanine or tryptophan. The D gene is left open where the match is weak. Expanded clones get a size class; other rows say once, few or many, or leave the size out.

CDR3 DNA | CDR3 protein | clone size | J gene | D gene | V gene
TGTGCCAGTAGTTTCCTCGCAGGAGGCTCGAGAGCTTTCTTT | CASSFLAGGSRAFF | once | TRBJ1-1 | - | TRBV19
TGTGCCAGCAGTTTAACAGGGGCCTCTTCTGGGGGCTACACCTTC | CASSLTGASSGGYTF | - | TRBJ1-2 | TRBD1 | TRBV12-3/TRBV12-4
TGCGCCAGCAGCCACAAGCTACAGCGGGGGACCGAGACCCAGTACTTC | CASSHKLQRGTETQYF | few | TRBJ2-5 | TRBD2 | TRBV4-1
TGCAGTGCTCCAGTTGGGGGGAGGGACATTCAGTACTTC | CSAPVGGRDIQYF | - | TRBJ2-4 | TRBD2 | TRBV20-1
TGTGCCATCAGTGGGGGGCAGGAGGGTCAGCCCCAGCATTTT | CAISGGQEGQPQHF | - | TRBJ1-5 | - | TRBV10-3
TGCAGCGTTCGCGGGGGGGGCTCCTACAATGAGCAGTTCTTC | CSVRGGGSYNEQFF | - | TRBJ2-1 | TRBD2 | TRBV29-1
TGTGCCAGCGGTTTAGGACTAGCGGGGGCACAAGAGACCCAGTACTTC | CASGLGLAGAQETQYF | - | TRBJ2-5 | TRBD2 | TRBV28
TGCAGCGTTGAAGATCCTCATTCAGAGAACACTGAAGCTTTCTTT | CSVEDPHSENTEAFF | few | TRBJ1-1 | - | TRBV29-1
TGTGCCAGCAGCGTAGTATCAAGCCCCAACACCGGGGAGCTGTTTTTT | CASSVVSSPNTGELFF | - | TRBJ2-2 | - | TRBV9
TGTGCCAGCAGTTTAGTTGGTAGAACTACAGATACGCAGTATTTT | CASSLVGRTTDTQYF | few | TRBJ2-3 | - | TRBV12-3/TRBV12-4
TGTGCCAGCAACAAACAGGGCCATGAGCAGTTCTTC | CASNKQGHEQFF | few | TRBJ2-1 | - | TRBV12-3/TRBV12-4
TGTGCCAGCAGTTTTCGGAGAAGGGCGGAGTACACTGAAGCTTTCTTT | CASSFRRRAEYTEAFF | few | TRBJ1-1 | - | TRBV12-3/TRBV12-4
TGTGCCAGCAGTTTAAGTTCGCTAGCGGCCGGCACAGATACGCAGTATTTT | CASSLSSLAAGTDTQYF | many | TRBJ2-3 | TRBD2 | TRBV12-3/TRBV12-4
TGTGCCAGCAGCCCCGGGACTAGCCCCCAAAACATTCAGTACTTC | CASSPGTSPQNIQYF | - | TRBJ2-4 | TRBD2 | TRBV12-3/TRBV12-4
TGCGCCAGCAGCCAAGACGGAAGGGTTTCCGACGAGCAGTACTTC | CASSQDGRVSDEQYF | few | TRBJ2-7 | - | TRBV4-1
TGTGCCAGCAGCCCAGCCGGCGGCCCGGACGAGACCCAGTACTTC | CASSPAGGPDETQYF | - | TRBJ2-5 | - | TRBV28
TGTGCCAGCAGCCAAGAACCTCGGGGCATCGAGACCCAGTACTTC | CASSQEPRGIETQYF | few | TRBJ2-5 | - | TRBV4-2
TGCGCCAGCAGCTTAGATCCCGGGTTTCACAATGAGCAGTTCTTC | CASSLDPGFHNEQFF | - | TRBJ2-1 | - | TRBV5-1